This note documents a single T cell receptor beta chain sequence. This entry is derived from a study of T-cell memory formation after mild COVID-19. TCRdb called the 5' RACE reads again in MiXCR, with one record for every CDR3 protein. The data show 190,000 or so distinct CDR3 sequences, roughly 30% seen once. This CDR3 has 15 amino acids. Germline V CDR1 and CDR2: SNHLY, FYNNEI. J lost 4 bases, V lost 4 bases, and 6 bases had no gene match. Source material: PBMCs or a T cell subset sorted from them (not recorded which). This sequence joins TRBV2 and TRBJ2-1; 8 bases map to TRBD1. The sequence was obtained from an adult woman who had mild COVID-19 (a few samples of this study predate the infection). Cell type and time point are not known. The CDR3 DNA reads TGTGCCAGCAGTGTCGGTCAGGGGGCGTACAATGAGCAGTTCTTC. Translating gives CASSVGQGAYNEQFF.